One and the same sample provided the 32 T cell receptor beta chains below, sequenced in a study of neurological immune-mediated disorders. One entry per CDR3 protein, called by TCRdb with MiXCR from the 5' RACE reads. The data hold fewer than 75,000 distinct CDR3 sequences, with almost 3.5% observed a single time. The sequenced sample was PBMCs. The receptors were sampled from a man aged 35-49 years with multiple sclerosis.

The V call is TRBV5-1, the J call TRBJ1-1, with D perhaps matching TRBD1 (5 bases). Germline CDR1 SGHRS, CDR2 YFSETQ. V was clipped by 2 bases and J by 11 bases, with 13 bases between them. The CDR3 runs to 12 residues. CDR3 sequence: CASSFEGARAFF. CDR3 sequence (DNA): TGCGCCAGCAGCTTTGAAGGGGCGAGGGCTTTCTTT.

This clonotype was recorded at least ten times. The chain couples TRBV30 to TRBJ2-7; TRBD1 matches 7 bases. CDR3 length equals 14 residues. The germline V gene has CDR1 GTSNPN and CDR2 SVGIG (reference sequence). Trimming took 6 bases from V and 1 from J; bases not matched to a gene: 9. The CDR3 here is CACGAQGLSYEQYF. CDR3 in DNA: TGTGCCTGTGGGGCACAGGGGTTATCCTACGAGCAGTACTTC.

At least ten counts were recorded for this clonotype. The CDR3 DNA follows: TGCGCCAGCAGCTTGGAGGGGGGGACTGAAGCTTTCTTT. Its protein product is CASSLEGGTEAFF. The chain joins TRBV5-1 to TRBJ1-1; possible D gene TRBD1, 6 bases. The V and J ends lost 0 bases and 5 bases respectively, with 8 bases between them. The length of the CDR3 is 13 residues. Looked up from germline, CDR1 is SGHRS and CDR2 is YFSETQ.

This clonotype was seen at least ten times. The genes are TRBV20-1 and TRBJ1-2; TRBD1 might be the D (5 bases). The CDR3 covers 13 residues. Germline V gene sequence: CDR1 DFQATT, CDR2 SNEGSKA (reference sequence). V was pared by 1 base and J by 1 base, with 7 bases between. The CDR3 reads CSARGGGNYGYTF. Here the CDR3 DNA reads TGCAGTGCTAGAGGGGGGGGTAACTATGGCTACACCTTC.

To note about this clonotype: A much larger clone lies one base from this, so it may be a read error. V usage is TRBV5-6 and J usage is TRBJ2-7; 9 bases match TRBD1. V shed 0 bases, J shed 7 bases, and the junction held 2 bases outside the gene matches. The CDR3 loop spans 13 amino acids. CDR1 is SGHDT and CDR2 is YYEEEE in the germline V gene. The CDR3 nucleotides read TGTGCCAGCAGCTTGGGGGACAGGGAAGAGCAGTACTTC. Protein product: CASSLGDREEQYF.

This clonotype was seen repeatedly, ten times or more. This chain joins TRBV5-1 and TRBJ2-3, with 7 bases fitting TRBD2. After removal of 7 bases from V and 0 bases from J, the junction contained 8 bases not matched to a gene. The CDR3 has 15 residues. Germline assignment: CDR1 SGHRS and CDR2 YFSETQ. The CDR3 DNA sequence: TGCGCCAGCCTCCTTGGGGGAGGGAGCACAGATACGCAGTATTTT. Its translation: CASLLGGGSTDTQYF.

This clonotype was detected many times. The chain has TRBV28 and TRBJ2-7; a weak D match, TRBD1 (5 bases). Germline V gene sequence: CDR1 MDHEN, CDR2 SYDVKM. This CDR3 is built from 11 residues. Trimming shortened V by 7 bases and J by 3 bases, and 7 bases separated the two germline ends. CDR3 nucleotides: TGTGCCAGCAATGACAGCTACGAGCAGTACTTC. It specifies CASNDSYEQYF.

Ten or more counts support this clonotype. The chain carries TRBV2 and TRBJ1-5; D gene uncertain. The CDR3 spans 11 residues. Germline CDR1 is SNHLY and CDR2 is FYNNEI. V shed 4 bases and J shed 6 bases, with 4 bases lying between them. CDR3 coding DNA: TGTGCCAGCAGTGTGGGTCAGCCCCAGCATTTT. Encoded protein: CASSVGQPQHF.

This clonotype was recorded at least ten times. The DNA for the CDR3 is TGCGCCAGCAGCTTTACAACGAACACTGAAGCTTTCTTT. This sequence encodes CASSFTTNTEAFF. V and J are TRBV5-1 and TRBJ1-1; D remains unclear. Trimming left V 2 bases short and J 1 base short, with 6 bases between. CDR1 is SGHRS and CDR2 is YFSETQ in the germline V gene. CDR3 length: 13 amino acids. Filled out from reference TRBV5-1 and TRBJ1-1, the complete variable domain reads KAGVTQTPRYLIKTRGQQVTLSCSPISGHRSVSWYQQTPGQGLQFLFEYFSETQRNKGNFPGRFSGRQFSNSRSEMNVSTLELGDSALYLCASSFTTNTEAFFGQGTRLTVV.

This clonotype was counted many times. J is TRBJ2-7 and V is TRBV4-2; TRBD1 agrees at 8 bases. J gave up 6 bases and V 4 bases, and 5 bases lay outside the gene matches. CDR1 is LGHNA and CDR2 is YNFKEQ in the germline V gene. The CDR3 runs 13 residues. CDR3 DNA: TGTGCCAGCAGCCCTGGACAGGGCGGCGAGCAGTACTTC. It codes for CASSPGQGGEQYF.

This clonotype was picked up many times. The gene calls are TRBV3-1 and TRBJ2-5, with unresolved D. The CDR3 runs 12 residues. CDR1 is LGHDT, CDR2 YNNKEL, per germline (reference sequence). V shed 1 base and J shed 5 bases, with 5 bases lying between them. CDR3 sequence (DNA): TGTGCCAGCAGCCAAGTTGTGGAGACCCAGTACTTC. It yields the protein CASSQVVETQYF.

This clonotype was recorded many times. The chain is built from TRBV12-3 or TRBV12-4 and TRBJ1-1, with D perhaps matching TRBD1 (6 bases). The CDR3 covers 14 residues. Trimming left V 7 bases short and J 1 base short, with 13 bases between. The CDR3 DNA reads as TGTGCCAGCACGCTCGGGACACAGAACACTGAAGCTTTCTTT. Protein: CASTLGTQNTEAFF.

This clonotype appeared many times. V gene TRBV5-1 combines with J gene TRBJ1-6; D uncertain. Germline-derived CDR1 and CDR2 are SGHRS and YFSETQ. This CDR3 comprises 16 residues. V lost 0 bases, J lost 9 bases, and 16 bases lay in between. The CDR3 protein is CASSLAGVVVGSPLHF. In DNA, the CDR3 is TGCGCCAGCAGCTTGGCGGGCGTGGTCGTCGGTTCACCCCTCCACTTT.

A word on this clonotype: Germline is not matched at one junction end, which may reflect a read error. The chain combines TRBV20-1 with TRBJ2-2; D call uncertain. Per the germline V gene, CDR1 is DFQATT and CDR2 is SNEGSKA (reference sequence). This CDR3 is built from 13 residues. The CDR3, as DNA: TGCAGTGATAGAGTCATCTACACCGGGGAGCTGTTTTTT. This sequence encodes CSDRVIYTGELFF.

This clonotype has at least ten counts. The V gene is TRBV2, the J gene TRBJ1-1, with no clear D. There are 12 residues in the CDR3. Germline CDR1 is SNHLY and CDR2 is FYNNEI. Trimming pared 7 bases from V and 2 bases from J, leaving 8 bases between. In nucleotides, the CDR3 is TGTGCCAGCACTAAAGAAAACACTGAAGCTTTCTTT. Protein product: CASTKENTEAFF.

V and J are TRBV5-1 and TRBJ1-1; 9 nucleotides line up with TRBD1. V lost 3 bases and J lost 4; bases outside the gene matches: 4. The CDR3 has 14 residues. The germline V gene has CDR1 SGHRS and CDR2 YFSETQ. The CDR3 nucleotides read TGCGCCAGCAGCTACTCGGGACAGGGCACTGAAGCTTTCTTT. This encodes CASSYSGQGTEAFF. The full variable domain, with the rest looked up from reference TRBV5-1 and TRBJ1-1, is KAGVTQTPRYLIKTRGQQVTLSCSPISGHRSVSWYQQTPGQGLQFLFEYFSETQRNKGNFPGRFSGRQFSNSRSEMNVSTLELGDSALYLCASSYSGQGTEAFFGQGTRLTVV.

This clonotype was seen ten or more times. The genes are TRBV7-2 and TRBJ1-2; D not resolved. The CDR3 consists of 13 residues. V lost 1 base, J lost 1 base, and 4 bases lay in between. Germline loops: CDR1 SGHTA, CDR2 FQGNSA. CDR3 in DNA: TGTGCCAGCAGCTTAGGCCGTAACTATGGCTACACCTTC. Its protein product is CASSLGRNYGYTF.

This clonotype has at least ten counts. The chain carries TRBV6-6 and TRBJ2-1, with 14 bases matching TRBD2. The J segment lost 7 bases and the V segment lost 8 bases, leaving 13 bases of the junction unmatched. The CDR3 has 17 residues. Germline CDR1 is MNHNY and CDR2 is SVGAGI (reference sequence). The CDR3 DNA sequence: TGTGCCAGCTCACGGGGGACTAGCGGGGGCCGGTGGAATGAGCAGTTCTTC. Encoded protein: CASSRGTSGGRWNEQFF.

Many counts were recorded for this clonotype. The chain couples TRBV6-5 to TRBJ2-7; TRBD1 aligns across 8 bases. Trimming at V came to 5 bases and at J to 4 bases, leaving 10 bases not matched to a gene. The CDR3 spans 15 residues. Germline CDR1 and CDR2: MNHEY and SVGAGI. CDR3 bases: TGTGCCAGCAGTCCTACAGGGGGAACAGGGTACGAGCAGTACTTC. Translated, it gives CASSPTGGTGYEQYF.

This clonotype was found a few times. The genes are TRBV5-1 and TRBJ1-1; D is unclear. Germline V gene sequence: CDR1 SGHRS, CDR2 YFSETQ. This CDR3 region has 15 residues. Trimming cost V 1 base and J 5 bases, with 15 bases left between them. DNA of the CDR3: TGCGCCAGCAGCTTGAGTGGTCCGGAGATAACTGAAGCTTTCTTT. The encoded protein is CASSLSGPEITEAFF.

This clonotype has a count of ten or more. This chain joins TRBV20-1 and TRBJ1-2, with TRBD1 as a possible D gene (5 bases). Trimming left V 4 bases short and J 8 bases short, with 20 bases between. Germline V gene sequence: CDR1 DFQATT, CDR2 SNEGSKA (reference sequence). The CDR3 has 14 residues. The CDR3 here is CSATYRSSGGGYTF. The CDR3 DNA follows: TGCAGTGCTACGTACAGGTCATCGGGCGGGGGCTACACCTTC.

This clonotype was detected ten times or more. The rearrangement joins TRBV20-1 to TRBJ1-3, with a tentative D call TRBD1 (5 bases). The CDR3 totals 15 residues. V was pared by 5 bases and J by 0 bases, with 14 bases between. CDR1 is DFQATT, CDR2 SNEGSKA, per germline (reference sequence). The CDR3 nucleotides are TGCAGTGCTTCTATTGACAGCTTCTCTGGAAACACCATATATTTT. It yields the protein CSASIDSFSGNTIYF.

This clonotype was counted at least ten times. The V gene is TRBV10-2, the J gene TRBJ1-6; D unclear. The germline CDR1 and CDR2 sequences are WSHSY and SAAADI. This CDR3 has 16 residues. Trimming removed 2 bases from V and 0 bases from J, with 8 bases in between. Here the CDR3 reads CASSEGGLSYNSPLHF. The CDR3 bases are TGCGCCAGCAGTGAGGGAGGCCTCTCCTATAATTCACCCCTCCACTTT.

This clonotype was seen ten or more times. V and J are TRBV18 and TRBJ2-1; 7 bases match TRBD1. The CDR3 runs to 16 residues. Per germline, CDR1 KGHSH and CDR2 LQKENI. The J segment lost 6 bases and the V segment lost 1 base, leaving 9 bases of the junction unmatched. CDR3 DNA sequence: TGTGCCAGCTCACCACAGAATAGGGGGCAGAGCAATGAGCAGTTCTTC. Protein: CASSPQNRGQSNEQFF.

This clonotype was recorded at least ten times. CDR3 nucleotide sequence: TGTGCCAGCAGCTTAGTCTCCTTAAGCACAGATACGCAGTATTTT. It specifies CASSLVSLSTDTQYF. The genes are TRBV7-9 and TRBJ2-3; D unresolved. Germline values: CDR1 SEHNR, CDR2 FQNEAQ (reference sequence). Between the trimmed V and J ends, which lost 1 base and 0 bases, there was a span of 8 bases. This CDR3 is built from 15 residues. Together with reference TRBV7-9 and TRBJ2-3, the CDR3 gives the full variable domain: DTGVSQNPRHKITKRGQNVTFRCDPISEHNRLYWYRQTLGQGPEFLTYFQNEAQLEKSRLLSDRFSAERPKGSFSTLEIQRTEQGDSAMYLCASSLVSLSTDTQYFGPGTRLTVL.

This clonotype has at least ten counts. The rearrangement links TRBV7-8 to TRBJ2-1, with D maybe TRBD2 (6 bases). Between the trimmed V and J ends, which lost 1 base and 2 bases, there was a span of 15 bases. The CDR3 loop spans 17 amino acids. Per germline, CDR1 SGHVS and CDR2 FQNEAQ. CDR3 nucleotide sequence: TGTGCCAGCAGCTTAGAACCCCCGAGCGGGCCCTACAATGAGCAGTTCTTC. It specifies CASSLEPPSGPYNEQFF.

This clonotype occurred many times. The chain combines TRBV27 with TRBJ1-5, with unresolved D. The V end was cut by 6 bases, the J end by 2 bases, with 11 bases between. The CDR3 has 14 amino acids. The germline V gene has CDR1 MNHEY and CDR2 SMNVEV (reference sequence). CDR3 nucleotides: TGTGCCAGCAGATCGGGAAGCCGCAATCAGCCCCAGCATTTT. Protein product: CASRSGSRNQPQHF.

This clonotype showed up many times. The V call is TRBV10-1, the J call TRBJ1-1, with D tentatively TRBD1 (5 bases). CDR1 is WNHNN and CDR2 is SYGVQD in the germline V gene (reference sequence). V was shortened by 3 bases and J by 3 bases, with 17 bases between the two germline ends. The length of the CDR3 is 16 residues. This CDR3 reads CASSEIPGLGDTEAFF. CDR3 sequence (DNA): TGCGCCAGCAGTGAAATTCCGGGCTTGGGGGACACTGAAGCTTTCTTT.

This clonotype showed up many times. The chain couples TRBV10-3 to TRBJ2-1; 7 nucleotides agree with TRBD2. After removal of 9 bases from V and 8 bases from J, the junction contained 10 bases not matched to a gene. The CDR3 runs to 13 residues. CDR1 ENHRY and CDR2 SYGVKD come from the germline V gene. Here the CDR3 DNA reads TGTGCCATTGGGACTATTGCGTTGGATGAGCAGTTCTTC. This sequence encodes CAIGTIALDEQFF.

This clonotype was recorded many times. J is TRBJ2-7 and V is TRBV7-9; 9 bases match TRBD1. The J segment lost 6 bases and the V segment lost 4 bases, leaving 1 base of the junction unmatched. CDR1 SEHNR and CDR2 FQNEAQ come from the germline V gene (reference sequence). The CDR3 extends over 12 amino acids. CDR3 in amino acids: CASSSGQGEQYF. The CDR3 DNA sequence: TGTGCCAGCAGCTCGGGACAGGGCGAGCAGTACTTC. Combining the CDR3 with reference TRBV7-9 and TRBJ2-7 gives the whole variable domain DTGVSQNPRHKITKRGQNVTFRCDPISEHNRLYWYRQTLGQGPEFLTYFQNEAQLEKSRLLSDRFSAERPKGSFSTLEIQRTEQGDSAMYLCASSSGQGEQYFGPGTRLTVT.

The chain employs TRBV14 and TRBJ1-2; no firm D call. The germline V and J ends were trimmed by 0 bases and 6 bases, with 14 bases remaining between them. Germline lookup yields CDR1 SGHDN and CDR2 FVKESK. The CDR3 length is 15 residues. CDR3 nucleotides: TGTGCCAGCAGCCAAGATCCGGCGGGGATTAATGGCTACACCTTC. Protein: CASSQDPAGINGYTF. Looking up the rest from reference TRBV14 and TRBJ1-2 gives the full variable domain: EAGVTQFPSHSVIEKGQTVTLRCDPISGHDNLYWYRRVMGKEIKFLLHFVKESKQDESGMPNNRFLAERTGGTYSTLKVQPAELEDSGVYFCASSQDPAGINGYTFGSGTRLTVV.

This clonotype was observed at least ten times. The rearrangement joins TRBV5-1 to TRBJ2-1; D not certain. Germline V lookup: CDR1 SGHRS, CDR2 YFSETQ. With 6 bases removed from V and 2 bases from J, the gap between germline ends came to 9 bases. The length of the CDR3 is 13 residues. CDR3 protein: CASNLGTYNEQFF. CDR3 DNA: TGCGCCAGCAACCTGGGGACCTACAATGAGCAGTTCTTC.